This TCR beta chain was retrieved from a study of blood T cell repertoires in COVID-19. Study as a whole: Both acute and convalescent COVID-19 samples were obtained from the United States, Italy and Spain. PBMCs, B-cell-depleted T cells, or T cells provided the cDNA or gDNA that made up the material.

The germline gives CDR1 SGHRS, CDR2 YFSETQ. The CDR3 is 16 amino acids. Trimming took 1 base from V and 4 from J; bases not matched to a gene: 4. Data came from immunoSEQ multiplex PCR; TCRdb stores just in-frame clones and leaves some out. The sample contains roughly 91,000 clones, under 85% of which appear only once. The sequencing sample was made of peripheral blood. The chain uses TRBV5-1 and TRBJ2-2; the match to TRBD2 covers 10 bases. This clonotype was obtained from a man in his sixties or seventies with acute or convalescent COVID-19. The CDR3 nucleotides read TGCGCCAGCAGCTTGAGCAGCGGGGGGGTCACCGGGGAGCTGTTTTTT. This sequence encodes CASSLSSGGVTGELFF.